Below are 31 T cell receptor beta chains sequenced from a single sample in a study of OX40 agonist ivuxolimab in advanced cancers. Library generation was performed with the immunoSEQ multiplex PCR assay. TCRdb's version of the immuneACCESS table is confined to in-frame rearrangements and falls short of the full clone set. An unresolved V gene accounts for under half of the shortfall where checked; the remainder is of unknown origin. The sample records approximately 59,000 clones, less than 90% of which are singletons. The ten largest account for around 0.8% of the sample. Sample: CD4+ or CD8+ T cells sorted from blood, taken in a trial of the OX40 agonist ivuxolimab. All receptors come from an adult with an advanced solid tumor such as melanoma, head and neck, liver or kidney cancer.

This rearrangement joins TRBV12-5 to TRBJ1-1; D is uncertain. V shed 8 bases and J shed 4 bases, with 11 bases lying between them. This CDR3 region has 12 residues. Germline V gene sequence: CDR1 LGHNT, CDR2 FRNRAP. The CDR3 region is CASSKVGTEAFF. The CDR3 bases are TGTGCTAGTTCTAAAGTCGGCACTGAAGCTTTCTTT.

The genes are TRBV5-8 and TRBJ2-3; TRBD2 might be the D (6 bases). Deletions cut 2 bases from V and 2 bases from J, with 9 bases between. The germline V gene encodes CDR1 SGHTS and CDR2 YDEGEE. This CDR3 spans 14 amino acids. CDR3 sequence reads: CASSLRGNTDTQYF. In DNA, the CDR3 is TGTGCCAGCAGCTTACGGGGGAACACAGATACGCAGTATTTT.

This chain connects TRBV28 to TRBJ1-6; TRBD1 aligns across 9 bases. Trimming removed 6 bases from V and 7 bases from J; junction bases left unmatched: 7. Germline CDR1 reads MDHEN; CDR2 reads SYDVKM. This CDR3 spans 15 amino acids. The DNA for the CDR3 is TGTGCCAGCAGCCGTCCCGGGACAGGGAATTCACCCCTCCACTTT. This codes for CASSRPGTGNSPLHF. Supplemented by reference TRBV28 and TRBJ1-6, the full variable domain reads DVKVTQSSRYLVKRTGEKVFLECVQDMDHENMFWYRQDPGLGLRLIYFSYDVKMKEKGDIPEGYSVSREKKERFSLILESASTNQTSMYLCASSRPGTGNSPLHFGNGTRLTVT.

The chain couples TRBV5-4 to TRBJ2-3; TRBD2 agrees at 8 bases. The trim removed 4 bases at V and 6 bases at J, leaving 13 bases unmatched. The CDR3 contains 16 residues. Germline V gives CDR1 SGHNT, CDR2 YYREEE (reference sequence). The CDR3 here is CASSRRGLAVDDTQYF. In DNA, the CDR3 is TGTGCCAGCAGCAGGCGAGGACTAGCCGTCGATGATACGCAGTATTTT.

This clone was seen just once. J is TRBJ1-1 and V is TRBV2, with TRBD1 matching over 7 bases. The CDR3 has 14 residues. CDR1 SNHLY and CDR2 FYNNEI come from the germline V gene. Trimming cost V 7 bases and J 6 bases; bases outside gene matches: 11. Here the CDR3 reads CASTRDRVTAEAFF. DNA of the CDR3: TGTGCCAGCACCCGGGACAGAGTTACTGCTGAAGCTTTCTTT.

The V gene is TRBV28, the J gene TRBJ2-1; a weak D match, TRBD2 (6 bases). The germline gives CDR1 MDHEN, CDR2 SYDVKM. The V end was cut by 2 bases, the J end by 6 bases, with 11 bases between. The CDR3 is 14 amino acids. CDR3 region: CASSLQDGGNEQFF. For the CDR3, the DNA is TGTGCCAGCAGTTTACAAGACGGGGGCAATGAGCAGTTCTTC.

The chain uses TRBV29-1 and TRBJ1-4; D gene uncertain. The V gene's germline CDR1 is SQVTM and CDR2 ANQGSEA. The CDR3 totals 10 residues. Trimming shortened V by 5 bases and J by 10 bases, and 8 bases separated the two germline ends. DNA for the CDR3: TGCAGCGTTAAGGACGTAAAACTGTTTTTT. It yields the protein CSVKDVKLFF. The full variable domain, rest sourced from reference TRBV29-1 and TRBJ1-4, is SAVISQKPSRDICQRGTSLTIQCQVDSQVTMMFWYRQQPGQSLTLIATANQGSEATYESGFVIDKFPISRPNLTFSTLTVSNMSPEDSSIYLCSVKDVKLFFGSGTQLSVL.

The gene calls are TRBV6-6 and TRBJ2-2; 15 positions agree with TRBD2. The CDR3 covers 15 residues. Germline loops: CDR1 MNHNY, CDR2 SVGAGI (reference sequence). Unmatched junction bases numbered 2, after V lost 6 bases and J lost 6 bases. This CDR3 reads CASRGLAGGAGELFF. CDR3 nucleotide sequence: TGTGCCAGCAGAGGACTAGCGGGAGGGGCCGGGGAGCTGTTTTTT.

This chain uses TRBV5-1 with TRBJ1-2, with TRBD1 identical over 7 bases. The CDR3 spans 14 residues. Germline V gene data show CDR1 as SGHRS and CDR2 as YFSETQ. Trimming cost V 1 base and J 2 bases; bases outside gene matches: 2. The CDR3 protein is CASSLLGQNYGYTF. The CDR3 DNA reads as TGCGCCAGCAGCTTGCTGGGACAGAACTATGGCTACACCTTC.

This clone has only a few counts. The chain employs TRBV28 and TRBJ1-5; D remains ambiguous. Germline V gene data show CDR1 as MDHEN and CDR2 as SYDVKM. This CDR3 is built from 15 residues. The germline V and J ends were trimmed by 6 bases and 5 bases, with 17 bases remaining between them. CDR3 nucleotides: TGTGCCAGCAGCTCCCCAGCTGGTGGGGATCAGCCCCAGCATTTT. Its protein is CASSSPAGGDQPQHF.

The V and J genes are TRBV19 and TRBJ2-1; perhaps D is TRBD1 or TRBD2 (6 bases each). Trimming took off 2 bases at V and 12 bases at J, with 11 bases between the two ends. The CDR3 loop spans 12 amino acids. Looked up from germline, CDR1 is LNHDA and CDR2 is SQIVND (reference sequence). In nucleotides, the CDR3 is TGTGCCAGTAGTATACAAGGGGGGACGCAGTTCTTC. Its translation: CASSIQGGTQFF.

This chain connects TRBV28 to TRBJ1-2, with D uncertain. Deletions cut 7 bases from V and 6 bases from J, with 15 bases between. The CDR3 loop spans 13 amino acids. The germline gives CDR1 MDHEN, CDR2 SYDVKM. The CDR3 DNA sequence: TGTGCCAGCAATTCTTTAGGAGCTAATGGCTACACCTTC. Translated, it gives CASNSLGANGYTF.

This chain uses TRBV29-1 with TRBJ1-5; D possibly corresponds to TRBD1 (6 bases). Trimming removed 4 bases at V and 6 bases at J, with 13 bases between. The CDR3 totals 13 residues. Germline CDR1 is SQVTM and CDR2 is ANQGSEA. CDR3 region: CSVVGGGGQPQHF. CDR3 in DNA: TGCAGCGTTGTAGGTGGGGGCGGTCAGCCCCAGCATTTT. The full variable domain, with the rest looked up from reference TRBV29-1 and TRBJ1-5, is SAVISQKPSRDICQRGTSLTIQCQVDSQVTMMFWYRQQPGQSLTLIATANQGSEATYESGFVIDKFPISRPNLTFSTLTVSNMSPEDSSIYLCSVVGGGGQPQHFGDGTRLSIL.

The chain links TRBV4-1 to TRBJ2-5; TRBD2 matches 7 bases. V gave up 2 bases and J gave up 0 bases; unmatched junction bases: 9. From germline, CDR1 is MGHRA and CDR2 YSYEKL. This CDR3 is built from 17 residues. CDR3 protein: CASSQSQISGYQETQYF. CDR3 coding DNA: TGCGCCAGCAGCCAAAGTCAGATTAGCGGGTACCAAGAGACCCAGTACTTC.

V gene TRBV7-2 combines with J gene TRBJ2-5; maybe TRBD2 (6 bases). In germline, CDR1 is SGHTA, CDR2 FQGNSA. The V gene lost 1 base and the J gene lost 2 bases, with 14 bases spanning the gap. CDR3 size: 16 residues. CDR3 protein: CASSLDPGLPQETQYF. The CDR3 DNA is TGTGCCAGCAGCTTAGACCCAGGACTACCTCAAGAGACCCAGTACTTC.

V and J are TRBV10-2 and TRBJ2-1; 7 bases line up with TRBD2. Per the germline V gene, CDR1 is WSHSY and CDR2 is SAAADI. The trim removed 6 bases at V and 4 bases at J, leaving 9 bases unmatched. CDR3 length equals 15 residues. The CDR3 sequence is CASRGGDLGYNEQFF. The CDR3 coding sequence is TGCGCCAGCAGGGGGGGGGACTTAGGATACAATGAGCAGTTCTTC.

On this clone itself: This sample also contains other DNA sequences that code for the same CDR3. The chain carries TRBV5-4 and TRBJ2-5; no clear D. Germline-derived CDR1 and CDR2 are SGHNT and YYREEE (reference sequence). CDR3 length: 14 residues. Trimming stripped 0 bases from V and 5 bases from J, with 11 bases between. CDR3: CASSLAGSAETQYF. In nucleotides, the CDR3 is TGTGCCAGCAGCTTGGCAGGATCTGCGGAGACCCAGTACTTC.

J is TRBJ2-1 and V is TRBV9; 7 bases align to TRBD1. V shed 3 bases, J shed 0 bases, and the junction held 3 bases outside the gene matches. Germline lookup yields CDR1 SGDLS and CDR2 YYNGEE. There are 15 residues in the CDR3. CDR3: CASSAGQSSYNEQFF. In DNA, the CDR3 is TGTGCCAGCAGCGCGGGACAGAGCTCCTACAATGAGCAGTTCTTC.

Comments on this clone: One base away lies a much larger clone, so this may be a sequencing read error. CDR3: CASSLDGGVFTGELLF. CDR3 sequence (DNA): TGTGCCAGCAGCTTAGACGGGGGAGTATTTACCGGGGAGCTGCTTTTT. The V and J genes are TRBV11-1 and TRBJ2-2; possibly TRBD2 for D (6 bases). The CDR3 has 16 residues. Germline V CDR1 and CDR2: SGHAT, FQDESV (reference sequence).

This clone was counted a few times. CDR3 bases: TGCGCCAGCAGCCGGACAGGGATCCAAGAGACCCAGTACTTC. It is translated as CASSRTGIQETQYF. The chain couples TRBV4-1 to TRBJ2-5; 8 bases are a match to TRBD1. Germline CDR1 and CDR2: MGHRA and YSYEKL. J gave up 1 base and V 4 bases, and 2 bases lay outside the gene matches. The length of the CDR3 is 14 residues.

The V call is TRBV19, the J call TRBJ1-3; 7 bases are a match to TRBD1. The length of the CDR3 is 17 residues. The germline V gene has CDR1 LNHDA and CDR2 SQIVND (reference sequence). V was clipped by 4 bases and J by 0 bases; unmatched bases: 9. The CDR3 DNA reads TGTGCCAGTAGTACAGAGCTGGGACAGAGCTCTGGAAACACCATATATTTT. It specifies CASSTELGQSSGNTIYF.

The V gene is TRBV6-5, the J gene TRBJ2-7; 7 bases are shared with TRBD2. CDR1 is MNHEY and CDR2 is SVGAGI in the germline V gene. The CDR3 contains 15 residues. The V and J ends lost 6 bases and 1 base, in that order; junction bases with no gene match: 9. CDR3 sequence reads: CASSELLALSYEQYF. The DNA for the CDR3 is TGTGCCAGCAGCGAACTACTAGCGCTATCCTACGAGCAGTACTTC.

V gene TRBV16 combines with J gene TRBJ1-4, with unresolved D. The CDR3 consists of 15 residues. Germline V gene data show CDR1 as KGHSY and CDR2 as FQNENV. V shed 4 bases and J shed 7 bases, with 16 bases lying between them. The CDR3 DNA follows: TGTGCCAGCAGCCCGAGAACGGGTGCTGGTGAAAAACTGTTTTTT. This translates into CASSPRTGAGEKLFF.

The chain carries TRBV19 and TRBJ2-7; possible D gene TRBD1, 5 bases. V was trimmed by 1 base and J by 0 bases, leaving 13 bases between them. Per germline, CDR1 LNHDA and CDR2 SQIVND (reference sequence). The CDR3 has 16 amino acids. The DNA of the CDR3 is TGTGCCAGTAGTATAGGCCAGGGAACAATCTCCTACGAGCAGTACTTC. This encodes CASSIGQGTISYEQYF.

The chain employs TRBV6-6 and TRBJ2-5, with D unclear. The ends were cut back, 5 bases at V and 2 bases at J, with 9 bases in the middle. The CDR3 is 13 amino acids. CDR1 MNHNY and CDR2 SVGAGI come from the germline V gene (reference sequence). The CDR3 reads CASSGDFQETQYF. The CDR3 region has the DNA TGTGCCAGCAGTGGCGACTTTCAAGAGACCCAGTACTTC.

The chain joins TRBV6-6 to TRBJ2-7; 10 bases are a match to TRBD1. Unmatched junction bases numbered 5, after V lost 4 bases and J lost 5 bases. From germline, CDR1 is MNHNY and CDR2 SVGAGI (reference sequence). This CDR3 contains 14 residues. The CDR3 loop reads CASSFAGQGNEQYF. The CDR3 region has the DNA TGTGCCAGCAGTTTCGCGGGACAGGGGAACGAGCAGTACTTC.

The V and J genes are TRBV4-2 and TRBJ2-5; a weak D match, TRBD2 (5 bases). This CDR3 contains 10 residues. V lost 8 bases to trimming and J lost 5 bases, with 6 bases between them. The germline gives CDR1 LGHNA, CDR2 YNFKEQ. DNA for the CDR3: TGTGCCAGCGGGAGTGAGACCCAGTACTTC. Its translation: CASGSETQYF.

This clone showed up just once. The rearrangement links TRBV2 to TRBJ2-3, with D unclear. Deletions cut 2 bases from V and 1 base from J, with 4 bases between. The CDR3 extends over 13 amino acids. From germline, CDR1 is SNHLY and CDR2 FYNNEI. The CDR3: CASSEFRTDTQYF. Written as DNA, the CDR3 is TGTGCCAGCAGTGAATTTCGCACAGATACGCAGTATTTT.

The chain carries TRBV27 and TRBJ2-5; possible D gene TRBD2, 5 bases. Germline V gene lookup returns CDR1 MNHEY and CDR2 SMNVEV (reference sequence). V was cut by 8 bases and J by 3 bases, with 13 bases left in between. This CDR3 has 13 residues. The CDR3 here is CASFSLGEETQYF. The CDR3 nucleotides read TGTGCCAGCTTTTCCCTCGGGGAAGAGACCCAGTACTTC.

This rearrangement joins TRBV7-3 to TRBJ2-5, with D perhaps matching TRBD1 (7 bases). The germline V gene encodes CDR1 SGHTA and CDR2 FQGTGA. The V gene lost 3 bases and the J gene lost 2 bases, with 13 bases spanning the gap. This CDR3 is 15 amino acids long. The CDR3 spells CASSLYRGGQETQYF. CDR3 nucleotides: TGTGCCAGCAGCTTGTACAGGGGAGGTCAAGAGACCCAGTACTTC.

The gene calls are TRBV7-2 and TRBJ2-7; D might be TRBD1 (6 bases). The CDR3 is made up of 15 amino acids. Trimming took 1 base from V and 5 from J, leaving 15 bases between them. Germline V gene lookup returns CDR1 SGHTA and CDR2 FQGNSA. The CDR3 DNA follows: TGTGCCAGCAGCTTAGGACTTGGACAGACGAACGAGCAGTACTTC. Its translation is CASSLGLGQTNEQYF.